One sample yielded the 17 T cell receptor beta chains listed below, sequenced in a study of blood T cell repertoires in COVID-19. Clones were read by immunoSEQ multiplex PCR, and TCRdb kept only the in-frame ones, dropping some. The table includes about 220,000 clones, approximately 82% detected once. The material sequenced was peripheral blood. The source is a middle-aged man who had recovered from COVID-19.

This chain links TRBV5-4 with TRBJ2-1; TRBD2 might be the D (6 bases). Germline V gene sequence: CDR1 SGHNT, CDR2 YYREEE (reference sequence). Trimming left V 4 bases short and J 9 bases short, with 20 bases between. The CDR3 covers 15 residues. The CDR3 spells CASSHRDSLTREQFF. CDR3 coding DNA: TGTGCCAGCAGCCACCGGGACTCTTTAACGCGTGAGCAGTTCTTC.

V usage is TRBV30 and J usage is TRBJ2-3; perhaps TRBD2 as D (5 bases). V gave up 5 bases and J gave up 2 bases, with 14 bases separating them. CDR3 length: 14 residues. Germline V CDR1 and CDR2: GTSNPN, SVGIG (reference sequence). The CDR3 coding sequence is TGTGCCTGGGGTCGGGATACTCTCACAGATACGCAGTATTTT. This translates into CAWGRDTLTDTQYF.

This clone has ten or more counts. The genes are TRBV30 and TRBJ2-5; possible D gene TRBD1, 6 bases. This CDR3 is 15 amino acids long. Germline assignment: CDR1 GTSNPN and CDR2 SVGIG (reference sequence). V shed 4 bases and J shed 5 bases, with 20 bases lying between them. CDR3 sequence: CAWKVRAGAGETQYF. The CDR3, as DNA: TGTGCCTGGAAAGTACGGGCAGGGGCGGGCGAGACCCAGTACTTC.

The chain is built from TRBV18 and TRBJ2-1, with 8 bases lining up with TRBD2. CDR3 length: 15 residues. The V segment lost 2 bases and the J segment 9 bases; nucleotides outside the gene matches: 9. Germline values: CDR1 KGHSH, CDR2 LQKENI. The CDR3 DNA reads TGTGCCAGCTCACCAACACCGGGACTAGTCACTGAGCAGTTCTTC. Residues: CASSPTPGLVTEQFF.

V gene TRBV7-2 combines with J gene TRBJ2-3; TRBD2 agrees at 12 bases. The CDR3 covers 16 residues. The germline CDR1 and CDR2 sequences are SGHTA and FQGNSA. J was trimmed by 8 bases and V by 4 bases; bases with no gene match: 10. The CDR3 sequence is CASSWQTSGGRPTQYF. The CDR3, as DNA: TGTGCCAGCAGCTGGCAGACTAGCGGGGGCCGCCCTACGCAGTATTTT.

This sequence joins TRBV11-2 and TRBJ1-6; D ambiguous. The CDR3 runs to 15 residues. V shed 5 bases and J shed 4 bases, with 12 bases lying between them. Looked up from germline, CDR1 is SGHAT and CDR2 is FQNNGV. In DNA form, the CDR3 reads TGTGCCAGCAGCGAAAGCAGGAATTATAATTCACCCCTCCACTTT. Its protein is CASSESRNYNSPLHF. Combining the CDR3 with reference TRBV11-2 and TRBJ1-6 gives the whole variable domain EAGVAQSPRYKIIEKRQSVAFWCNPISGHATLYWYQQILGQGPKLLIQFQNNGVVDDSQLPKDRFSAERLKGVDSTLKIQPAKLEDSAVYLCASSESRNYNSPLHFGNGTRLTVT.

The chain links TRBV7-6 to TRBJ1-1; no firm D call. This CDR3 is built from 15 residues. Trimming took off 2 bases at V and 1 base at J, with 11 bases between the two ends. Germline CDR1 reads SGHVS; CDR2 reads FNYEAQ. CDR3 coding DNA: TGTGCCAGCAGCTTAAGAGGACTAGGGAACACTGAAGCTTTCTTT. This codes for CASSLRGLGNTEAFF.

The V call is TRBV19, the J call TRBJ1-6; D is unresolved. The germline V and J ends were trimmed by 5 bases and 9 bases, with 17 bases remaining between them. CDR1 is LNHDA, CDR2 SQIVND, per germline (reference sequence). The CDR3 loop spans 15 amino acids. CDR3 coding DNA: TGTGCCAGTAGTCCCCGGGAGGGTATGGGTTCACCCCTCCACTTT. As protein: CASSPREGMGSPLHF.

Here the CDR3 DNA reads TGTGCCAGCAGCACGACAGGAACTGAAAAACTGTTTTTT. Protein sequence: CASSTTGTEKLFF. This rearrangement joins TRBV7-9 to TRBJ1-4; tentatively, D is TRBD1 (6 bases). Germline values: CDR1 SEHNR, CDR2 FQNEAQ (reference sequence). The CDR3 has 13 residues. V was pared by 5 bases and J by 7 bases, with 11 bases between.

V is TRBV6-5 and J is TRBJ2-3; 8 positions match TRBD1. Germline CDR1 is MNHEY and CDR2 is SVGAGI. V trimming: 5 bases; J trimming: 2 bases; junction bases outside the gene matches: 6. The CDR3 is 15 amino acids. As DNA, the CDR3 is TGTGCCAGCAGTCCCGGGACAGGAACCACAGATACGCAGTATTTT. As protein: CASSPGTGTTDTQYF.

V gene TRBV5-4 combines with J gene TRBJ2-7; 9 bases line up with TRBD1. This CDR3 has 14 residues. Germline V lookup: CDR1 SGHNT, CDR2 YYREEE (reference sequence). The V and J ends lost 3 bases and 5 bases, in that order; junction bases with no gene match: 6. The CDR3 nucleotides are TGTGCCAGCAGCTGGTCCGGGACAGGGAACGAGCAGTACTTC. Its protein product is CASSWSGTGNEQYF.

This clone was recorded a few times. V is TRBV5-1 and J is TRBJ2-1, with 14 bases fitting TRBD2. The CDR3 runs to 16 residues. The germline V gene has CDR1 SGHRS and CDR2 YFSETQ. V trimming: 6 bases; J trimming: 4 bases; junction bases outside the gene matches: 6. The CDR3 here is CASNRLAGGSYNEQFF. The CDR3 bases are TGCGCCAGCAACAGACTAGCGGGGGGGTCGTACAATGAGCAGTTCTTC.

This clone was seen once. The chain combines TRBV6-5 with TRBJ1-2; no definite D call. Looked up from germline, CDR1 is MNHEY and CDR2 is SVGAGI. V gave up 0 bases and J gave up 5 bases, with 10 bases separating them. The CDR3 length is 14 residues. CDR3 DNA sequence: TGTGCCAGCAGTTACTCGGCACAGCCTTATGGCTACACCTTC. Its translation is CASSYSAQPYGYTF.

V is TRBV5-5 and J is TRBJ1-2; D is undetermined. The CDR3 spans 14 residues. In germline, CDR1 is SGHKS, CDR2 YYEKEE (reference sequence). The ends were cut back, 0 bases at V and 2 bases at J, with 8 bases in the middle. The CDR3 nucleotides are TGTGCCAGCAGCTTGGAACTGCGCAACTATGGCTACACCTTC. Protein: CASSLELRNYGYTF.

The gene calls are TRBV5-1 and TRBJ1-1, with D perhaps TRBD1 (6 bases). The V gene's germline CDR1 is SGHRS and CDR2 YFSETQ. This CDR3 is built from 17 residues. Trimming cost V 0 bases and J 5 bases, with 20 bases left between them. CDR3 nucleotides: TGCGCCAGCAGCTTGGCCCCGGGACACCAAGTTTCTACTGAAGCTTTCTTT. It yields the protein CASSLAPGHQVSTEAFF.

The chain is built from TRBV7-2 and TRBJ1-1; D possibly corresponds to TRBD1 (5 bases). Germline CDR1 reads SGHTA; CDR2 reads FQGNSA. Deletions cut 3 bases from V and 3 bases from J, with 14 bases between. The CDR3 runs 15 residues. In DNA, the CDR3 is TGTGCCAGCAGCTTGGGACTAGCACGGGACACTGAAGCTTTCTTT. This gives the protein CASSLGLARDTEAFF.

The chain recombines TRBV6-4 with TRBJ1-1; no reliable D call. Germline V gene data show CDR1 as MRHNA and CDR2 as SNTAGT. The CDR3 runs 14 residues. V was trimmed by 7 bases and J by 1 base, leaving 13 bases between them. The CDR3 DNA is TGTGCCAGCACAGCCTCCCCGGGGAACACTGAAGCTTTCTTT. Translation: CASTASPGNTEAFF.